A single T cell receptor (beta chain) is shown here with its context. CDR3 length equals 18 residues. Germline V lookup: CDR1 MNHEY, CDR2 SMNVEV (reference sequence). The germline V and J ends were trimmed by 2 bases and 0 bases, with 20 bases remaining between them. This sample was included in a study of blood T cells in healthy people across ages. Alongside a J-beta primer mix, a sample-barcoded 5' primer served in a second PCR lasting about 7 to 11 cycles. TCRdb re-called the 5' RACE reads with MiXCR, one entry per CDR3 protein. This table has some 1.7 million distinct CDR3 sequences, roughly 30% appearing once.

This chain links TRBV27 with TRBJ2-7; the D gene could be TRBD1 or TRBD2 (6 bases each). The source is a woman aged 30 to 39 in good health. The sample comprised blood. CDR3: CASSLNREARVSSYEQYF. The CDR3, as DNA: TGTGCCAGCAGTTTAAACAGGGAGGCTCGTGTAAGCTCCTACGAGCAGTACTTC.